This T cell receptor beta chain derives from a study of cytomegalovirus exposure and HLA in healthy donors. Study in general: Prior work identified 95 million to 120 million unique TCR beta sequences in approximately 200 million T cells. Around 77% of roughly 430 genotyped donors fell in the Caucasian-associated ancestry cluster.

The PCR had 60 Vbeta and 13 Jbeta primers. The method was immunoSEQ multiplex PCR; TCRdb's version includes in-frame clones alone and lacks a portion of them. The sample lists about 230,000 clones, about three quarters seen once, with approximately 0.49% in the top ten. Details on this clone: What it recognizes is unknown.

Germline CDR1 ENHRY, CDR2 SYGVKD. The CDR3 length is 17 residues. Trimming took 6 bases from V and 5 from J; bases not matched to a gene: 16. Study-wide results and limits: Reports indicate that TCR beta sequences accurately predicted the HLA-A and HLA-B alleles of most subjects. Follow-up analysis found HLA locus-dependent TCR association rates, highest for DRB1 and lowest for HLA-C.

The chain joins TRBV10-3 to TRBJ2-5, with 9 positions matching TRBD1. Material for sequencing was PBMCs. The receptor's source is a boy between 10 and 17 years old in good health and CMV-seronegative. The CDR3 DNA sequence: TGTGCCATCAGATCCGCCGGGACAGGGACCTTCAGGGAGACCCAGTACTTC. This codes for CAIRSAGTGTFRETQYF.